This T cell receptor (beta chain) was found in a study of beta chain features in type 1 diabetes. Reverse transcribing all isolated RNA meant expressed TCRB transcripts were sequenced. This table comes from immunoSEQ multiplex PCR, and its TCRdb copy is limited to in-frame clones, with some not included. The sample includes tens of thousands of clones, over 60% of them seen just once. Trimming shortened V by 7 bases and J by 1 base, and 14 bases separated the two germline ends. Germline loops: CDR1 LNHDA, CDR2 SQIVND (reference sequence). The CDR3 covers 14 residues. This clone was picked up one time. Its specificity is unknown. Study-wide points: In comparison with healthy donors, patients had naive, central memory and Treg TCRB repertoires that appeared more similar. Shortening that was moderate but significant affected the TCRB CDR3s of Type 1 diabetes patients in all four CD4+ subsets.

The gene calls are TRBV19 and TRBJ2-7; possible D gene TRBD2, 5 bases. The receptor's source is a woman younger than 35 with type 1 diabetes. Sequenced material: Tregs from blood. The CDR3 reads CASNRGTSSYEQYF. The CDR3 region has the DNA TGTGCCAGTAACCGGGGAACCTCGTCCTACGAGCAGTACTTC. Full variable domain (outside the CDR3, taken from reference TRBV19 and TRBJ2-7): DGGITQSPKYLFRKEGQNVTLSCEQNLNHDAMYWYRQDPGQGLRLIYYSQIVNDFQKGDIAEGYSVSREKKESFPLTVTSAQKNPTAFYLCASNRGTSSYEQYFGPGTRLTVT.